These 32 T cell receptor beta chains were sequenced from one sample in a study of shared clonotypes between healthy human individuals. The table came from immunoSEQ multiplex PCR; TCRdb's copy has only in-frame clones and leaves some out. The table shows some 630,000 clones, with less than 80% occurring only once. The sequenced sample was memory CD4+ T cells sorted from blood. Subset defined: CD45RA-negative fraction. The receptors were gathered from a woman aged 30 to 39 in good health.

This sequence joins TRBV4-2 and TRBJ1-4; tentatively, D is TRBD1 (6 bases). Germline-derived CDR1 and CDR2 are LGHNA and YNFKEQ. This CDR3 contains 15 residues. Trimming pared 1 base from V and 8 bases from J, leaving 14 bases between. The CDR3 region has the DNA TGTGCCAGCAGCCAAGCCAGGGGAGGAAGCGAAAAACTGTTTTTT. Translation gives CASSQARGGSEKLFF.

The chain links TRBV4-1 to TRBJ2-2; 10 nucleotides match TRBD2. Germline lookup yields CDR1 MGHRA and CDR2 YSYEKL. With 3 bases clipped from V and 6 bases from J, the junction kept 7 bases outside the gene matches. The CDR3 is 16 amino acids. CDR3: CASSQVLAGWPGELFF. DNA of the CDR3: TGCGCCAGCAGCCAGGTACTAGCGGGATGGCCCGGGGAGCTGTTTTTT.

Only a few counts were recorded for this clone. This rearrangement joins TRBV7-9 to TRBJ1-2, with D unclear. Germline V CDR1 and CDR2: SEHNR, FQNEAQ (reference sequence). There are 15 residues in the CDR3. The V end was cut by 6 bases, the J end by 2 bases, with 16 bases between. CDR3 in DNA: TGTGCCAGCAGTCAAGCGGGTAGAGAAAACTATGGCTACACCTTC. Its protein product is CASSQAGRENYGYTF.

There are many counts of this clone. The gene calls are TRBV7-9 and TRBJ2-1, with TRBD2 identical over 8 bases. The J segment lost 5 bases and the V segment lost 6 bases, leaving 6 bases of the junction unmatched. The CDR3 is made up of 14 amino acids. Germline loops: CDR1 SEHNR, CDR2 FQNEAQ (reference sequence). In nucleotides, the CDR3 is TGTGCCAGCAGTCCGGGACTAGAAAACAATGAGCAGTTCTTC. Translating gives CASSPGLENNEQFF.

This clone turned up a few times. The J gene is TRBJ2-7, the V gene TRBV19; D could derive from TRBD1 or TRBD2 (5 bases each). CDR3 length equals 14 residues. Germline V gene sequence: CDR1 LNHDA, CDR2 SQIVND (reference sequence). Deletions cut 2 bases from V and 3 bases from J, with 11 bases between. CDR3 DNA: TGTGCCAGTAGTATACGCAGGGACGGCTACGAGCAGTACTTC. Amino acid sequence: CASSIRRDGYEQYF.

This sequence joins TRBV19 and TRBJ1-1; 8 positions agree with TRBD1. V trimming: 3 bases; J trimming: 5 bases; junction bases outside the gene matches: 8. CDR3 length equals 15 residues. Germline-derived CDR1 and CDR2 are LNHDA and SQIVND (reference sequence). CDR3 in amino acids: CASSISGGAWTEAFF. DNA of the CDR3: TGTGCCAGTAGTATCTCAGGGGGCGCATGGACTGAAGCTTTCTTT.

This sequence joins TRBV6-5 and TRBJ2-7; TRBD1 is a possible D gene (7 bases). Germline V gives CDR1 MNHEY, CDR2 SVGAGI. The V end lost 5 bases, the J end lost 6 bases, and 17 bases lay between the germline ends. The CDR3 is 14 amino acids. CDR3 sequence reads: CASSPPGGLGEQYF. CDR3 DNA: TGTGCCAGCAGTCCCCCAGGGGGGCTCGGCGAGCAGTACTTC.

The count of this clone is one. The DNA for the CDR3 is TGTGCCAGCAGCTCGGGGGAGAACCAAGAGACCCAGTACTTC. This codes for CASSSGENQETQYF. This chain links TRBV5-4 with TRBJ2-5, with D perhaps TRBD2 (6 bases). V was clipped by 3 bases and J by 0 bases, with 9 bases between them. Per germline, CDR1 SGHNT and CDR2 YYREEE (reference sequence). The CDR3 consists of 14 residues. Looking up the rest from reference TRBV5-4 and TRBJ2-5 gives the full variable domain: ETGVTQSPTHLIKTRGQQVTLRCSSQSGHNTVSWYQQALGQGPQFIFQYYREEENGRGNFPPRFSGLQFPNYSSELNVNALELDDSALYLCASSSGENQETQYFGPGTRLLVL.

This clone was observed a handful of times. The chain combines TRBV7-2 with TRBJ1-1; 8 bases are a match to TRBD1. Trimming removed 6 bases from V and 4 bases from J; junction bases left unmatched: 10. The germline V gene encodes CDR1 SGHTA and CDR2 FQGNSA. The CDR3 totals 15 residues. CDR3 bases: TGTGCCAGCAGGACACAGGGGGAGGATGGCACTGAAGCTTTCTTT. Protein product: CASRTQGEDGTEAFF.

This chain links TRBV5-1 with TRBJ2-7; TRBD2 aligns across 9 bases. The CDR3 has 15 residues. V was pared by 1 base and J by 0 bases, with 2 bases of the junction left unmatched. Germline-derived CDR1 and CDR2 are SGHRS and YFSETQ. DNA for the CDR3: TGCGCCAGCAGCTTGATAGCGGGGGCCTCCTACGAGCAGTACTTC. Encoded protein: CASSLIAGASYEQYF. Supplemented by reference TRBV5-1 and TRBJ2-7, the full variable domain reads KAGVTQTPRYLIKTRGQQVTLSCSPISGHRSVSWYQQTPGQGLQFLFEYFSETQRNKGNFPGRFSGRQFSNSRSEMNVSTLELGDSALYLCASSLIAGASYEQYFGPGTRLTVT.

The CDR3 here is CASSDLRAESQYF. CDR3 DNA: TGCGCCAGCAGCGATTTAAGAGCTGAGTCGCAGTATTTT. V and J are TRBV5-1 and TRBJ2-3, with unresolved D. Germline CDR1 is SGHRS and CDR2 is YFSETQ. The CDR3 is made up of 13 amino acids. V lost 4 bases, J lost 10 bases, and 16 bases lay in between.

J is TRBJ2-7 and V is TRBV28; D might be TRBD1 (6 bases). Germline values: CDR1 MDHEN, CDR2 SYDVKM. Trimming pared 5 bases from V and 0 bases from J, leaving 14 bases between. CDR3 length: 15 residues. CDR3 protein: CASSPPGESSYEQYF. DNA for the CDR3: TGTGCCAGCAGTCCCCCAGGGGAGAGCTCCTACGAGCAGTACTTC.

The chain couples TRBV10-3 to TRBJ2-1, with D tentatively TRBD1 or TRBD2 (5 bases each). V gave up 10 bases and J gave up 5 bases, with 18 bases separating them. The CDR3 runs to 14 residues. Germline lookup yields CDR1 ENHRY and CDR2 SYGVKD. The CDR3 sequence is CATTNQGPNNEQFF. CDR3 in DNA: TGTGCCACCACTAACCAGGGACCAAACAATGAGCAGTTCTTC.

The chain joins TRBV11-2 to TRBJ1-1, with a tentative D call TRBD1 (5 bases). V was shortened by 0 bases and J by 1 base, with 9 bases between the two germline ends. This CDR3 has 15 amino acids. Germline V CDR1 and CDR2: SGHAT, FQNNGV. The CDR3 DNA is TGTGCCAGCAGCTTAGATCGGACACCGAACACTGAAGCTTTCTTT. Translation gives CASSLDRTPNTEAFF. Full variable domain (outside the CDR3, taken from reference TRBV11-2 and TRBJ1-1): EAGVAQSPRYKIIEKRQSVAFWCNPISGHATLYWYQQILGQGPKLLIQFQNNGVVDDSQLPKDRFSAERLKGVDSTLKIQPAKLEDSAVYLCASSLDRTPNTEAFFGQGTRLTVV.

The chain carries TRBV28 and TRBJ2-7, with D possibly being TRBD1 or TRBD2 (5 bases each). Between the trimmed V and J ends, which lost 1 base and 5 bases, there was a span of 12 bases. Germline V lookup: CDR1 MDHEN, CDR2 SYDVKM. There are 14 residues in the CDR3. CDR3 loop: CASSLLAGRDEQYF. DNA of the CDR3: TGTGCCAGCAGTTTATTGGCAGGGAGAGACGAGCAGTACTTC.

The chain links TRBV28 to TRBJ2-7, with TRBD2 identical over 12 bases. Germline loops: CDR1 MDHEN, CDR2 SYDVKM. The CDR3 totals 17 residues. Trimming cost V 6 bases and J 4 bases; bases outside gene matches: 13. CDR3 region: CASSDLASGRARYEQYF. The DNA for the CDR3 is TGTGCCAGCAGCGACCTTGCTAGCGGGAGGGCGCGATACGAGCAGTACTTC.

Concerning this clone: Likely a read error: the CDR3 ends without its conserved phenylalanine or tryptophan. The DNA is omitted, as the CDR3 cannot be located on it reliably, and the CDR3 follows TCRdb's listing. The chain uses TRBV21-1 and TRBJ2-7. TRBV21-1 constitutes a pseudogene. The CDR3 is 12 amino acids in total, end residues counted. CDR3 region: CASNRDVGLVRI.

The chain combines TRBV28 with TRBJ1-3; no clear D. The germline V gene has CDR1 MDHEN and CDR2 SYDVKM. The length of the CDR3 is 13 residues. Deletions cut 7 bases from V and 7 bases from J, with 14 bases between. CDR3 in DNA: TGTGCCAGCACCTCCCCCCCCGGCAACACCATATATTTT. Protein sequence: CASTSPPGNTIYF.

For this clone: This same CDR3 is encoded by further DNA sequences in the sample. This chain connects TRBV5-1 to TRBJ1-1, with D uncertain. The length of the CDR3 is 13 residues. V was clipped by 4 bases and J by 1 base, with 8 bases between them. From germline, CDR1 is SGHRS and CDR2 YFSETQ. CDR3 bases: TGCGCCAGCAGCCCGGACGGGAACACTGAAGCTTTCTTT. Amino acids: CASSPDGNTEAFF.

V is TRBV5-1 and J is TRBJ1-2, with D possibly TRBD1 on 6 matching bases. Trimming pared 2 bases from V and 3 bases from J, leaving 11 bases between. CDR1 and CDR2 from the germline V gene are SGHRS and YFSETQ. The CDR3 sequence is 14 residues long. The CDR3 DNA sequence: TGCGCCAGCAGCTTACAGGGAGGGGACTATGGCTACACCTTC. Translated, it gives CASSLQGGDYGYTF.

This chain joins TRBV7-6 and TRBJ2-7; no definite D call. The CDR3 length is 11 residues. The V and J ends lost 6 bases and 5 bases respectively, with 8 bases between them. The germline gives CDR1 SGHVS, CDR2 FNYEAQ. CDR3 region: CASSYSHEQYF. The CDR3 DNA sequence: TGTGCCAGCAGTTATAGCCACGAGCAGTACTTC.

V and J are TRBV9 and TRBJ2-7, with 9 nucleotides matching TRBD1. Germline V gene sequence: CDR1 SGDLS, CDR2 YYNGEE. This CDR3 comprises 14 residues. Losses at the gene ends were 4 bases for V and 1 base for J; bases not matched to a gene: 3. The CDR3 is CASSRTGDSYEQYF. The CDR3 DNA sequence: TGTGCCAGCAGCCGGACAGGGGATTCCTACGAGCAGTACTTC.

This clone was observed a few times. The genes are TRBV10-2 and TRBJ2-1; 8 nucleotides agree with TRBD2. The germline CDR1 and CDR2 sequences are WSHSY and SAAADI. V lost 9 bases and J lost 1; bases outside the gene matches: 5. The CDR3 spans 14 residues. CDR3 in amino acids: CASLTGGSYNEQFF. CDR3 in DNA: TGCGCCAGTCTGACGGGAGGGTCCTACAATGAGCAGTTCTTC.

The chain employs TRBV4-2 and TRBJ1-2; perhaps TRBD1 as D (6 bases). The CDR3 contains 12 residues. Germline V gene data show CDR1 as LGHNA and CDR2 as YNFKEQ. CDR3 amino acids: CAIGQPNYGYTF. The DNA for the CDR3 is TGTGCTATAGGACAGCCTAACTATGGCTACACCTTC.

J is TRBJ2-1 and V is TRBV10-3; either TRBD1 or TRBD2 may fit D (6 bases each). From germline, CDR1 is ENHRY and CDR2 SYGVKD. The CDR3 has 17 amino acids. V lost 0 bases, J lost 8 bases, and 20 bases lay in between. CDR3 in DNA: TGTGCCATCAGTGAGTCGAACAGGGCCCTAGCGTCGGATGAGCAGTTCTTC. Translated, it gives CAISESNRALASDEQFF.

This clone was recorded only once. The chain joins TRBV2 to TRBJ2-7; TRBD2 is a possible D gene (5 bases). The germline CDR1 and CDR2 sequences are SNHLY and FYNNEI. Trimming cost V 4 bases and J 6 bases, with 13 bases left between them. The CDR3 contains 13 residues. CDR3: CASSVQSGFEQYF. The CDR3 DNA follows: TGTGCCAGCAGTGTGCAGAGCGGCTTCGAGCAGTACTTC.

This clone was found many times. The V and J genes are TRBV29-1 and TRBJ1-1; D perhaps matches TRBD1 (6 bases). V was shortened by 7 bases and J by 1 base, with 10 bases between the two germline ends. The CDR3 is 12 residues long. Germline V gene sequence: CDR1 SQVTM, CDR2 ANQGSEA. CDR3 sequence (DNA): TGCAGCGCCGGACAGTCGAACACTGAAGCTTTCTTT. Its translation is CSAGQSNTEAFF.

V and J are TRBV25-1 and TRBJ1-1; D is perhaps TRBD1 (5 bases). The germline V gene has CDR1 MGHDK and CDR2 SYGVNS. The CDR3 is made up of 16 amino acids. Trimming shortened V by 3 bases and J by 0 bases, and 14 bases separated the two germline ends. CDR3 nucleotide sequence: TGTGCCAGCAGTGACCATAAAGGGGCGATGAACACTGAAGCTTTCTTT. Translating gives CASSDHKGAMNTEAFF.

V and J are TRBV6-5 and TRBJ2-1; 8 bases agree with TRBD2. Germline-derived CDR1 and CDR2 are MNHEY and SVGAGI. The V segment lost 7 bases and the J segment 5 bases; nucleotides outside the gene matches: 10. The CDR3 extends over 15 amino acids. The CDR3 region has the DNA TGTGCCAGCACCCGTCTGAGCGGGAGCCACAATGAGCAGTTCTTC. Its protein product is CASTRLSGSHNEQFF.

The chain's CDR3 is CASSSATGPHYEQYF. The CDR3 DNA sequence: TGTGCCAGCAGTTCAGCGACAGGTCCCCACTACGAGCAGTACTTC. The chain employs TRBV27 and TRBJ2-7; D might be TRBD1 (6 bases). The germline V gene encodes CDR1 MNHEY and CDR2 SMNVEV (reference sequence). This CDR3 has 15 residues. The V gene lost 4 bases and the J gene lost 3 bases, with 16 bases spanning the gap.

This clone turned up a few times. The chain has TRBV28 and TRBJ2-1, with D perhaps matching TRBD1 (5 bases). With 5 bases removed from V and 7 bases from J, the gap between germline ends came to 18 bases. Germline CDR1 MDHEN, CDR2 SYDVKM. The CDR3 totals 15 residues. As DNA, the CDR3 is TGTGCCAGCAGTCCAAGAAGGGGATCGGAAAATGAGCAGTTCTTC. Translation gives CASSPRRGSENEQFF.

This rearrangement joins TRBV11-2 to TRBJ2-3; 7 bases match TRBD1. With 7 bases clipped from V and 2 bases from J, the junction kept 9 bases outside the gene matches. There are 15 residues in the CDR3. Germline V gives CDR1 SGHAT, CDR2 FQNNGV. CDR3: CASTLTGAITDTQYF. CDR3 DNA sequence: TGTGCCAGCACCCTAACAGGGGCAATCACAGATACGCAGTATTTT.